This is a list of T cell receptor beta chains from one sample in a study of PD-1 blockade in classical Hodgkin lymphoma. TCRdb's copy holds only in-frame clones and misses some; the assay was immunoSEQ multiplex PCR. The table lists 90,000 to 100,000 clones, approximately 92% of them singletons. Sequencing used peripheral blood mononuclear cells (PBMCs), obtained before the second cycle of nivolumab. The receptor set was obtained from a human donor with classical Hodgkin lymphoma. CDR3s include the opening cysteine and the closing phenylalanine or tryptophan. The D gene is left open where the match is weak. Rows may omit the clone size; those that give it use once, few, many or a size class.

abundance	d_gene	v_gene	j_gene	CDR3aa	CDR3nt
once	TRBD2	TRBV5-1	TRBJ2-3	CASSLAPNSGRQGGTDTQYF	TGCGCCAGCAGCTTGGCCCCAAATAGCGGGAGACAGGGCGGCACAGATACGCAGTATTTT
NA	TRBD1	TRBV29-1	TRBJ2-2	CSVDRGHTGELFF	TGCAGCGTTGACAGGGGGCACACCGGGGAGCTGTTTTTT
NA	TRBD2	TRBV11-2	TRBJ2-3	CASSRRTSQNTDTQYF	TGTGCCAGCAGCCGCCGGACTAGTCAGAACACAGATACGCAGTATTTT
NA	NA	TRBV7-9	TRBJ2-1	CASSSRGGAADEQFF	TGTGCCAGCAGCTCAAGGGGAGGTGCGGCGGATGAGCAGTTCTTC
NA	TRBD2	TRBV27	TRBJ2-1	CASSLSAAGGPYNEQFF	TGTGCCAGCAGTTTATCGGCAGCGGGAGGGCCCTACAATGAGCAGTTCTTC
NA	NA	TRBV27	TRBJ1-1	CASSLIGAAGEAFF	TGTGCCAGCAGTCTAATAGGGGCGGCGGGTGAAGCTTTCTTT
NA	TRBD1	TRBV27	TRBJ2-7	CASSPTTGVHEQYF	TGTGCCAGCAGTCCGACCACAGGGGTCCACGAGCAGTACTTC
NA	NA	TRBV7-9	TRBJ2-3	CASSLSGHTDTQYF	TGTGCCAGCAGCTTATCCGGCCACACAGATACGCAGTATTTT
NA	NA	TRBV7-6	TRBJ2-3	CASSLYTDTQYF	TGTGCCAGCAGCTTATATACAGATACGCAGTATTTT
NA	TRBD2	TRBV15	TRBJ2-1	CATSSERENHEQFF	TGTGCCACCAGCAGTGAGCGGGAGAACCATGAGCAGTTCTTC
NA	NA	TRBV11-2	TRBJ2-1	CASSPMAFTESSYNEQFF	TGTGCCAGCAGCCCCATGGCATTTACGGAATCCTCCTACAATGAGCAGTTCTTC
NA	NA	TRBV10-2	TRBJ2-1	CASSEGRRSSYNEQFF	TGCGCCAGCAGTGAAGGGAGGAGGAGCTCCTACAATGAGCAGTTCTTC
NA	NA	TRBV9	TRBJ2-1	CASSPRVSMFDEQFF	TGTGCCAGCAGCCCCCGGGTTAGTATGTTCGATGAGCAGTTCTTC
NA	NA	TRBV6-5	TRBJ2-5	CASSSPGLATQYF	TGTGCCAGCAGCTCACCGGGCCTTGCTACCCAGTACTTC
NA	TRBD2	TRBV28	TRBJ2-7	CASSLSGYYYEQYF	TGTGCCAGCAGCCTTAGCGGGTATTACTACGAGCAGTACTTC